Below, 5 T cell receptor beta chains from the same sample are listed, as sequenced in a study of long-term antiretroviral therapy in people with HIV. Sequencing used immunoSEQ v3.0 at survey level. The table came from immunoSEQ multiplex PCR; TCRdb's copy has only in-frame clones and leaves some out. The table has approximately 35,000 clones, around 80% seen once. Sequencing used unsorted PBMCs, obtained 3.1 years after starting antiretroviral therapy. These receptors were obtained from a woman aged 45-65 years with HIV.

V usage is TRBV28 and J usage is TRBJ2-5, with a possible D match to TRBD1 (5 bases). Germline loops: CDR1 MDHEN, CDR2 SYDVKM. The length of the CDR3 is 14 residues. V lost 1 base to trimming and J lost 5 bases, with 11 bases between them. The DNA for the CDR3 is TGTGCCAGCAGTTTATTGTTAGGGGCTGAGACCCAGTACTTC. Protein sequence: CASSLLLGAETQYF.

The chain is built from TRBV4-1 and TRBJ1-6, with TRBD1 matching over 12 bases. Losses at the gene ends were 4 bases for V and 4 bases for J; bases not matched to a gene: 17. Germline V CDR1 and CDR2: MGHRA, YSYEKL. The CDR3 loop spans 21 amino acids. The CDR3 loop is CASSPRPISGQGAQYNSPLHF. CDR3 coding DNA: TGCGCCAGCAGCCCAAGGCCAATTTCGGGACAGGGGGCGCAGTATAATTCACCCCTCCACTTT.

This chain links TRBV7-9 with TRBJ1-1; TRBD1 agrees at 8 bases. Germline trimming cut 5 bases from V and 1 base from J; bases unmatched to any gene: 9. This CDR3 spans 16 amino acids. From germline, CDR1 is SEHNR and CDR2 FQNEAQ (reference sequence). CDR3 amino acids: CASSPQGQVGNTEAFF. The CDR3 nucleotides read TGTGCCAGCAGCCCTCAGGGACAGGTAGGGAACACTGAAGCTTTCTTT.

The J gene is TRBJ2-3, the V gene TRBV5-1, with D possibly being TRBD1 (5 bases). This CDR3 spans 14 amino acids. Germline V lookup: CDR1 SGHRS, CDR2 YFSETQ. Trimming shortened V by 3 bases and J by 3 bases, and 11 bases separated the two germline ends. The CDR3 loop is CASSSQGTTDTQYF. CDR3 DNA: TGCGCCAGCAGCTCTCAGGGAACGACAGATACGCAGTATTTT.

Here the CDR3 DNA reads TGTGCCAGCAGCTGGACTACTTCGGAGACCCAGTACTTC. This codes for CASSWTTSETQYF. V usage is TRBV7-9 and J usage is TRBJ2-5; possibly TRBD2 for D (6 bases). The germline V gene encodes CDR1 SEHNR and CDR2 FQNEAQ (reference sequence). This CDR3 spans 13 amino acids. V lost 4 bases to trimming and J lost 5 bases, with 11 bases between them.